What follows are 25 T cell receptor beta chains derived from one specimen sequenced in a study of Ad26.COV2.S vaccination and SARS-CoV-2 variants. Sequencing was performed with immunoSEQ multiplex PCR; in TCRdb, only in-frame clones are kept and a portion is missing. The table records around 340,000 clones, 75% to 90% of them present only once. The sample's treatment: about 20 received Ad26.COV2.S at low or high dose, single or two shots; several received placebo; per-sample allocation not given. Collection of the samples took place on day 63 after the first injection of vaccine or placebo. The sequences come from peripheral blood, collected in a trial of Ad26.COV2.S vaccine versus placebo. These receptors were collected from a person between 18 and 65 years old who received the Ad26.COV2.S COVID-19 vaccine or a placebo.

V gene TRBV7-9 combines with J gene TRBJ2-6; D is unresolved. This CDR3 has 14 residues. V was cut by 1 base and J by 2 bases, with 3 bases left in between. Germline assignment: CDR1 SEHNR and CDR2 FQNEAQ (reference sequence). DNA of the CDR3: TGTGCCAGCAGCTTAGGTGCTGGGGCCAACGTCCTGACTTTC. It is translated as CASSLGAGANVLTF.

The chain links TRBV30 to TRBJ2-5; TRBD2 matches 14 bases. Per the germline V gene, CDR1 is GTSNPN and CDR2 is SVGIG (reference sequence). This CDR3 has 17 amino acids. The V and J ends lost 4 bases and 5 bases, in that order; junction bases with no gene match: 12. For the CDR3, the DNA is TGTGCCTGGACAACCGGGACTAGCGGGAGCCCGGTGGAGACCCAGTACTTC. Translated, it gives CAWTTGTSGSPVETQYF. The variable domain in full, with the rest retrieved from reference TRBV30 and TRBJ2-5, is SQTIHQWPATLVQPVGSPLSLECTVEGTSNPNLYWYRQAAGRGLQLLFYSVGIGQISSEVPQNLSASRPQDRQFILSSKKLLLSDSGFYLCAWTTGTSGSPVETQYFGPGTRLLVL.

The CDR3 region has the DNA TGTGCCAGCAGCCAAGACCTACTAGCGGGGGGGCCAACCGGGGAGCTGTTTTTT. Translating it yields CASSQDLLAGGPTGELFF. V gene TRBV3-1 (or the pseudogene TRBV3-2) combines with J gene TRBJ2-2; 13 nucleotides agree with TRBD2. The germline CDR1 and CDR2 sequences are LGHDT and YNNKEL (reference sequence). V lost 0 bases, J lost 5 bases, and 6 bases stayed unmatched. The CDR3 contains 18 residues.

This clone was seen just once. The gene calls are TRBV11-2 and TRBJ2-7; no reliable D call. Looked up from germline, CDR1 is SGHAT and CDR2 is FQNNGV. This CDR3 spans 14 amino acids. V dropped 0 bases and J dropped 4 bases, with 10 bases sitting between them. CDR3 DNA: TGTGCCAGCAGCTTAGAACCCCTGTCGTACGAGCAGTACTTC. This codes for CASSLEPLSYEQYF.

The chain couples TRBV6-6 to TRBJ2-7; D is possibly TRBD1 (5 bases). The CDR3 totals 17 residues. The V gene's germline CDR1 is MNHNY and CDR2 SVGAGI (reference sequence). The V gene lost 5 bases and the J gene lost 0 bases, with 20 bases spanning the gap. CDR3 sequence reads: CASSRQGLVSVSYEQYF. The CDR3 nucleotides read TGTGCCAGCAGTCGGCAGGGCCTTGTCTCCGTCTCCTACGAGCAGTACTTC.

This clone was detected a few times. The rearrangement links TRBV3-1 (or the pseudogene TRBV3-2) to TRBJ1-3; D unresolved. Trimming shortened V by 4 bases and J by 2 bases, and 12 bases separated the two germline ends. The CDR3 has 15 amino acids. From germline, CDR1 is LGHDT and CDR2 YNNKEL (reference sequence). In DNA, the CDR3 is TGTGCCAGCAGCCGCACGGGAGACCCTGGAAACACCATATATTTT. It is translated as CASSRTGDPGNTIYF.

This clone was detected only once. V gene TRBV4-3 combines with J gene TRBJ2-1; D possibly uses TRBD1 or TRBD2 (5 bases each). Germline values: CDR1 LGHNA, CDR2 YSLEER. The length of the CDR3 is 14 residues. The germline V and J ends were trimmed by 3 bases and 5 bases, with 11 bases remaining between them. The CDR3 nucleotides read TGCGCCAGCAGCCACTTCCGGGACGACAATGAGCAGTTCTTC. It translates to CASSHFRDDNEQFF.

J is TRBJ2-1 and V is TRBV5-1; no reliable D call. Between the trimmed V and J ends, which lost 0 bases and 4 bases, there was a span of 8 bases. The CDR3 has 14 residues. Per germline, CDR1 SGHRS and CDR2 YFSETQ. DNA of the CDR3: TGCGCCAGCAGCTTGGAGAATCTTTACAATGAGCAGTTCTTC. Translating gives CASSLENLYNEQFF. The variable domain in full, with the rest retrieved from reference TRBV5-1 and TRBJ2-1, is KAGVTQTPRYLIKTRGQQVTLSCSPISGHRSVSWYQQTPGQGLQFLFEYFSETQRNKGNFPGRFSGRQFSNSRSEMNVSTLELGDSALYLCASSLENLYNEQFFGPGTRLTVL.

The CDR3 nucleotides read TGTGCCAGCAGTGGGGGCGTAAGTACGGCTTTCTTT. Protein: CASSGGVSTAFF. The V and J genes are TRBV28 and TRBJ1-1, with D possibly matching TRBD1 (6 bases). V dropped 5 bases and J dropped 11 bases, with 15 bases sitting between them. Per germline, CDR1 MDHEN and CDR2 SYDVKM. The CDR3 is 12 amino acids.

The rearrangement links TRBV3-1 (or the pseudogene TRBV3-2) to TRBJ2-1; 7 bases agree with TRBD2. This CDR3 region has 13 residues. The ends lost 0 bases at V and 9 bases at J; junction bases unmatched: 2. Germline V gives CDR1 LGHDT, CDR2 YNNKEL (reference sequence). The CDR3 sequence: CASSQEPSGEQFF. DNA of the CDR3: TGTGCCAGCAGCCAAGAGCCTAGCGGTGAGCAGTTCTTC.

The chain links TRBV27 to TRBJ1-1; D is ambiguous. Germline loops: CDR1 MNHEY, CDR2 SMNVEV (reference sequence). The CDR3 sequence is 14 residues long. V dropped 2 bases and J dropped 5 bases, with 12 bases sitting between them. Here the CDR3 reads CASSLNGLGTEAFF. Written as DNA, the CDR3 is TGTGCCAGCAGTTTAAATGGTCTCGGGACTGAAGCTTTCTTT.

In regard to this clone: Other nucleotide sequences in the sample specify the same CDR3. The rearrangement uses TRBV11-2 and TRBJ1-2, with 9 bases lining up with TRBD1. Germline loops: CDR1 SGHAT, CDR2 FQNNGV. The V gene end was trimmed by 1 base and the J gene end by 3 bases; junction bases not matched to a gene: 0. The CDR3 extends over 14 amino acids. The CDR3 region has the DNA TGTGCCAGCAGCTTAGGACAGGGGGACTATGGCTACACCTTC. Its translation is CASSLGQGDYGYTF.

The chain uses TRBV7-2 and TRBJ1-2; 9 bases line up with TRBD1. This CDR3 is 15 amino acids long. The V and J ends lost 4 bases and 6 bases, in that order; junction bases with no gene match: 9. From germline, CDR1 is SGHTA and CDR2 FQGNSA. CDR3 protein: CASSSPGTGHNGYTF. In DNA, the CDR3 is TGTGCCAGCAGCTCCCCCGGGACAGGGCATAATGGCTACACCTTC.

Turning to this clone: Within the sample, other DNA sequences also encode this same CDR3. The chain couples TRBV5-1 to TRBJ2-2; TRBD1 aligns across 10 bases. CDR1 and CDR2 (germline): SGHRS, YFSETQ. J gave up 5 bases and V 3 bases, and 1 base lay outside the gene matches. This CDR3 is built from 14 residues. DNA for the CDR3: TGCGCCAGCAGCTGGGGACAGGGGACCGGGGAGCTGTTTTTT. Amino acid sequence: CASSWGQGTGELFF.

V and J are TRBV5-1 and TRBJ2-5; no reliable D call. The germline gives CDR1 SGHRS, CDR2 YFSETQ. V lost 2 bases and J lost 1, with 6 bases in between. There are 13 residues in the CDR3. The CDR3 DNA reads TGCGCCAGCAGCTTAGGCCTCCAAGAGACCCAGTACTTC. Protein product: CASSLGLQETQYF.

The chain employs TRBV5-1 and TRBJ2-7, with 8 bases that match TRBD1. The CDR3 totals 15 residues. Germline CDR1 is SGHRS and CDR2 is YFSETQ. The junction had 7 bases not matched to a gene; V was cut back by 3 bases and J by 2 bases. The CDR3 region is CASSSRTGPTYEQYF. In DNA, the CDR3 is TGCGCCAGCAGCTCCCGGACAGGGCCTACCTACGAGCAGTACTTC.

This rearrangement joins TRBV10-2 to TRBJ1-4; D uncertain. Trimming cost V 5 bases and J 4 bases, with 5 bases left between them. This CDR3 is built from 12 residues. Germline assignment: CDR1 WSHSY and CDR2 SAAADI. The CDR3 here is CASSPFNEKLFF. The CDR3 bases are TGCGCCAGCAGTCCTTTTAATGAAAAACTGTTTTTT.

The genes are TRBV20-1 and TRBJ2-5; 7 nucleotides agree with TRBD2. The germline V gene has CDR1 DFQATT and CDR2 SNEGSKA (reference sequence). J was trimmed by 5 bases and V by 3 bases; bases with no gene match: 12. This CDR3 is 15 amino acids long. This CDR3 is CSASRPRGNRETQYF. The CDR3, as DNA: TGCAGTGCTAGTAGGCCGCGGGGGAATCGCGAGACCCAGTACTTC.

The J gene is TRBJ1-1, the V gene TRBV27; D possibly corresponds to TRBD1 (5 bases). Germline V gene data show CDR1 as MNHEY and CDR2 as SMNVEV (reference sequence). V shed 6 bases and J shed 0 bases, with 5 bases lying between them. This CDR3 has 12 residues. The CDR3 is CASRGLNTEAFF. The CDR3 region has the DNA TGTGCCAGCAGGGGACTGAACACTGAAGCTTTCTTT.

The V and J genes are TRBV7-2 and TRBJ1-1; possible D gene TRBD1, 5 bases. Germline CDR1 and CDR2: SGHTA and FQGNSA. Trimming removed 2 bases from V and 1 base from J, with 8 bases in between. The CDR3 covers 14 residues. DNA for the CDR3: TGTGCCAGCAGCTTATTCCAGGGGAACACTGAAGCTTTCTTT. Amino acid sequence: CASSLFQGNTEAFF.

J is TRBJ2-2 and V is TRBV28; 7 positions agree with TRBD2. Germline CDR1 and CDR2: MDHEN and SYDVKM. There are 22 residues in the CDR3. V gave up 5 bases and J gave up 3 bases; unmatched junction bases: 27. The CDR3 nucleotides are TGTGCCAGCAGTCCCCGGCGCGTGGCGGGAGAAGAGTGGGATTGGGACACCGGGGAGCTGTTTTTT. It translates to CASSPRRVAGEEWDWDTGELFF.

The CDR3: CASSGGTASYEQYF. The CDR3 nucleotides are TGTGCCAGCAGCGGCGGCACAGCTAGCTACGAGCAGTACTTC. This rearrangement joins TRBV5-6 to TRBJ2-7, with unresolved D. Germline CDR1 SGHDT, CDR2 YYEEEE. Trimming took off 4 bases at V and 3 bases at J, with 14 bases between the two ends. The CDR3 length is 14 residues.

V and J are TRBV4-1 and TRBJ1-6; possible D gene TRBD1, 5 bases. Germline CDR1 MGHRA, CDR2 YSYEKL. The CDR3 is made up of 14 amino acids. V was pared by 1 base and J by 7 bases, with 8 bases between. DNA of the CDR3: TGCGCCAGCAGCCAAGTCGCAGGGAATTCACCCCTCCACTTT. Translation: CASSQVAGNSPLHF.

CDR3: CASSYSAALNTEAFF. Here the CDR3 DNA reads TGTGCCAGCAGTTACTCGGCAGCGTTGAACACTGAAGCTTTCTTT. This rearrangement joins TRBV6-6 to TRBJ1-1, with D unresolved. From germline, CDR1 is MNHNY and CDR2 SVGAGI (reference sequence). V lost 0 bases to trimming and J lost 0 bases, with 8 bases between them. The CDR3 runs 15 residues.

CDR3 nucleotide sequence: TGTGCCAGCAGTTTAGTAGGGACCCAGTACTTC. Its protein is CASSLVGTQYF. The chain joins TRBV28 to TRBJ2-5; D is unresolved. This CDR3 comprises 11 residues. The germline CDR1 and CDR2 sequences are MDHEN and SYDVKM. V was pared by 2 bases and J by 7 bases, with 5 bases between.